These 19 T cell receptor beta chains came from one sample sequenced in a study of molecular identifiers for immune sequencing clone quantification. MiXCR, run by TCRdb on the PCR reads, gives a single entry per CDR3 protein. The top ten clones hold about 0.7% of a sample with hundreds of thousands of distinct CDR3 sequences, 24% of them seen once. The sample was naive CD8+ T cells from blood, with Jurkat cell RNA spiked in. Subset denoted: FACS-sorted CD8+CD4-CCR7+CD45RA+ naive T cells. All receptors derive from a human donor in good health. Some libraries in this study had Jurkat cell RNA spiked in.

This clonotype was counted only a few times. This rearrangement joins TRBV5-6 to TRBJ1-2; TRBD1 might be the D (6 bases). CDR1 and CDR2 from the germline V gene are SGHDT and YYEEEE. The CDR3 is 14 residues long. The V and J ends lost 0 bases and 1 base respectively, with 7 bases between them. CDR3 DNA: TGTGCCAGCAGCTTGGAGGACAGTAACTATGGCTACACCTTC. Translated: CASSLEDSNYGYTF.

Worth noting for this clonotype: A clone one base away is much larger, so this may be a read error. The V and J genes are TRBV7-2 and TRBJ1-3; D unresolved. Germline V CDR1 and CDR2: SGHTA, FQGNSA. The CDR3 totals 17 residues. CDR3 residues: CASSLKGDSLSGNAIYF. The CDR3 DNA reads as TGTGCCAGCAGCTTGAAGGGAGACTCTCTCTCTGGAAACGCCATATATTTT.

Comment on this clonotype: This may arise from a read error, as a much more abundant clone is one base away. Because it lacks the conserved phenylalanine or tryptophan at the end, this CDR3 is likely a read error. The rearrangement joins TRBV7-9 to TRBJ2-7; no reliable D call. This CDR3 has 15 amino acids. Germline V lookup: CDR1 SEHNR, CDR2 FQNEAQ (reference sequence). The V end lost 4 bases, the J end lost 0 bases, and 13 bases lay between the germline ends. CDR3 sequence reads: CASSYPTSSSYEQYI. The CDR3 DNA reads TGTGCCAGCAGCTACCCGACGTCGAGCTCCTACGAGCAGTACATC.

The table lists this clonotype with many counts. The V call is TRBV4-1, the J call TRBJ2-1, with TRBD2 identical over 8 bases. From germline, CDR1 is MGHRA and CDR2 YSYEKL. The CDR3 has 16 residues. Unmatched junction bases numbered 5, after V lost 1 base and J lost 3 bases. The CDR3 nucleotides are TGCGCCAGCAGCCAAGTCTCGGCGGGAGGCTACAATGAGCAGTTCTTC. It yields the protein CASSQVSAGGYNEQFF.

Concerning this clonotype itself: This may stem from a read error, because a much larger clone lies one nucleotide away. The chain uses TRBV5-6 and TRBJ2-1, with D possibly TRBD2 on 6 matching bases. The germline CDR1 and CDR2 sequences are SGHDT and YYEEEE. The CDR3 contains 14 residues. The CDR3 region has the DNA TGTGCCAGCAGCTTGTTAGCGGCCTACAATGAGCAGCTCTTC. The encoded protein is CASSLLAAYNEQLF. The full variable domain, rest sourced from reference TRBV5-6 and TRBJ2-1, is DAGVTQSPTHLIKTRGQQVTLRCSPKSGHDTVSWYQQALGQGPQFIFQYYEEEERQRGNFPDRFSGHQFPNYSSELNVNALLLGDSALYLCASSLLAAYNEQLFGPGTRLTVL.

This clonotype showed up just a few times. The chain links TRBV2 to TRBJ2-3; TRBD1 agrees at 10 bases. Trimming at V came to 4 bases and at J to 0 bases, leaving 1 base not matched to a gene. Germline CDR1 and CDR2: SNHLY and FYNNEI. This CDR3 region has 15 residues. CDR3: CASSGTGGSTDTQYF. The CDR3, as DNA: TGTGCCAGCAGTGGGACAGGGGGAAGCACAGATACGCAGTATTTT.

This clonotype has a handful of counts. The chain has TRBV6-2 or TRBV6-3 and TRBJ1-5; D possibly corresponds to TRBD1 (5 bases). The germline V gene encodes CDR1 MNHEY and CDR2 SVGEGT. The V end was cut by 6 bases, the J end by 3 bases, with 12 bases between. The CDR3 consists of 14 residues. In nucleotides, the CDR3 is TGTGCCAGCAGGACGCCAGGGTCCAATCAGCCCCAGCATTTT. It yields the protein CASRTPGSNQPQHF.

This clonotype showed up many times. This chain joins TRBV12-3 or TRBV12-4 and TRBJ1-5; D is undetermined. The V and J ends lost 5 bases and 0 bases respectively, with 14 bases between them. The CDR3 extends over 16 amino acids. The CDR3 sequence: CASSPSDGYSNQPQHF. The CDR3 DNA follows: TGTGCCAGCAGTCCATCGGACGGCTATAGCAATCAGCCCCAGCATTTT.

This clonotype has just a few counts. The genes are TRBV4-3 and TRBJ1-3, with TRBD1 as a possible D gene (5 bases). Trimming took 0 bases from V and 4 from J, leaving 13 bases between them. This CDR3 comprises 16 residues. The germline V gene encodes CDR1 LGHNA and CDR2 YSLEER. The CDR3 DNA is TGCGCCAGCAGCCAAGATCCGGGGACTGCCGGAAACACCATATATTTT. Its protein product is CASSQDPGTAGNTIYF.

The chain couples TRBV4-1 to TRBJ2-1, with D perhaps TRBD1 or TRBD2 (5 bases each). V was shortened by 4 bases and J by 1 base, with 14 bases between the two germline ends. The CDR3 runs 16 residues. Germline CDR1 is MGHRA and CDR2 is YSYEKL. This CDR3 is CASSPPGTASYNEQFF. DNA for the CDR3: TGCGCCAGCAGCCCCCCAGGGACGGCTTCCTACAATGAGCAGTTCTTC.

This clonotype appeared once. A much larger clone lies a single base off, so this may be a read error. The V call is TRBV10-2, the J call TRBJ1-1; the match to TRBD1 covers 9 bases. Germline V gene data show CDR1 as WSHSY and CDR2 as SAAADI. This CDR3 comprises 15 residues. The DNA of the CDR3 is TGCGCCAGCGCGGGACAGGGAGTGGAATTCACTGAAGCTCTCTTT. Amino acids: CASAGQGVEFTEALF.

The sample holds many counts of this clonotype. This sequence joins TRBV28 and TRBJ2-2; 10 nucleotides match TRBD1. The CDR3 is 15 amino acids. J gave up 5 bases and V 6 bases, and 6 bases lay outside the gene matches. CDR1 and CDR2 (germline): MDHEN, SYDVKM. CDR3 nucleotide sequence: TGTGCCAGCAGATTTCCGGGACAGGGGACCGGGGAGCTGTTTTTT. This translates into CASRFPGQGTGELFF.

This clonotype has more than one count but fewer than ten. This chain links TRBV4-3 with TRBJ1-4; no clear D. The germline V and J ends were trimmed by 0 bases and 8 bases, with 22 bases remaining between them. Germline CDR1 is LGHNA and CDR2 is YSLEER. This CDR3 spans 18 amino acids. CDR3 amino acids: CASSQDLMDVSFREKLFF. The CDR3 region has the DNA TGCGCCAGCAGCCAAGATCTTATGGACGTCTCTTTTCGGGAAAAACTGTTTTTT.

With regard to this clonotype: This may be a read error: a much more frequent sequence differs by one nucleotide. The rearrangement uses TRBV7-2 and TRBJ2-1; weak D call: TRBD1 (5 bases). CDR3 length: 15 amino acids. Germline values: CDR1 SGHTA, CDR2 FQGNSA. The V and J ends lost 5 bases and 2 bases respectively, with 13 bases between them. CDR3 in amino acids: CASSQKDIPYNEQFF. In DNA form, the CDR3 reads TGTGCCAGCAGCCAAAAGGACATTCCCTACAATGAGCAGTTCTTC.

This clonotype was recorded many times. The chain is built from TRBV19 and TRBJ1-4, with D unresolved. CDR3 length equals 14 residues. From germline, CDR1 is LNHDA and CDR2 SQIVND (reference sequence). V lost 8 bases and J lost 2, with 12 bases in between. The CDR3 DNA is TGTGCCAGTTCGAAACAGCCGACTAATGAAAAACTGTTTTTT. Protein: CASSKQPTNEKLFF.

On this clonotype: One end of the junction does not line up with germline, which may come from a read error. This chain uses TRBV4-1 with TRBJ2-7, with TRBD2 as a possible D gene (6 bases). CDR3 length equals 12 residues. Germline CDR1 is MGHRA and CDR2 is YSYEKL. The DNA for the CDR3 is TGCGCCAGCAGCCCGGCGGGATACGAGCAGCACTTC. Translated, it gives CASSPAGYEQHF.

This clonotype was seen at least ten times. The V gene is TRBV29-1, the J gene TRBJ2-3, with D perhaps TRBD2 (6 bases). The germline V and J ends were trimmed by 4 bases and 5 bases, with 16 bases remaining between them. Germline V gene lookup returns CDR1 SQVTM and CDR2 ANQGSEA. The CDR3 is 14 amino acids. This chain's CDR3 is CSVVAGNSGDTQYF. In DNA form, the CDR3 reads TGCAGCGTTGTTGCGGGGAATAGTGGAGATACGCAGTATTTT.

The gene calls are TRBV30 and TRBJ2-6; D might be TRBD2 (5 bases). CDR1 is GTSNPN, CDR2 SVGIG, per germline (reference sequence). CDR3 length: 14 residues. Trimming left V 0 bases short and J 2 bases short, with 5 bases between. CDR3 DNA: TGTGCCTGGAGTGTCGGGGCTGGGGCCAACGTCCTGACTTTC. Protein: CAWSVGAGANVLTF.

The J gene is TRBJ2-6, the V gene TRBV20-1, with D unclear. The germline gives CDR1 DFQATT, CDR2 SNEGSKA (reference sequence). CDR3 size: 17 residues. V lost 1 base and J lost 0, with 13 bases in between. In DNA, the CDR3 is TGCAGTGCTAGAGGTCAGAGCACAAGCTCTGGGGCCAACGTCCTGACTTTC. Translating gives CSARGQSTSSGANVLTF.